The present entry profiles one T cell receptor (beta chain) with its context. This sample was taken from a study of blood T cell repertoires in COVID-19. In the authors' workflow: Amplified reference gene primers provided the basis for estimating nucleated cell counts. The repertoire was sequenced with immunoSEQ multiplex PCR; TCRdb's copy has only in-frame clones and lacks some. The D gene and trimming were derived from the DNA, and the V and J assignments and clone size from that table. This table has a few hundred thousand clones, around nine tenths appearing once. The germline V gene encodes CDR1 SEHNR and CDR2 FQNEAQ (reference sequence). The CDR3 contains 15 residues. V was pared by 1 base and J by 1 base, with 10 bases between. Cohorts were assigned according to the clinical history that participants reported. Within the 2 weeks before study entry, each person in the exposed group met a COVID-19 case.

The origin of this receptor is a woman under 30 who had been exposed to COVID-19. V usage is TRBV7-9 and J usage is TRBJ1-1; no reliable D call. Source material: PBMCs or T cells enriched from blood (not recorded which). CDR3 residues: CASSLGRQANTEAFF. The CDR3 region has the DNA TGTGCCAGCAGCTTAGGGCGACAAGCGAACACTGAAGCTTTCTTT.